What follows are 4 T cell receptor beta chains derived from one specimen sequenced in a study of T-cell reconstitution after alpha-beta-depleted transplantation in children. A TCRbeta library incorporating unique molecular identifiers was prepared. TCRdb reanalysed the PCR reads using MiXCR and keeps one entry per CDR3 protein. Of some 550,000 distinct CDR3 sequences listed, approximately 16% are singletons. Sequenced material: PBMCs from the stem cell graft donor, taken from the stem cell graft. Receptor source: a human donor who donated a stem cell graft to a child with acute lymphoblastic leukemia.

This clonotype was observed a few times. The chain uses TRBV18 and TRBJ2-5; 8 bases fit TRBD2. Trimming took 0 bases from V and 5 from J; bases not matched to a gene: 5. CDR1 KGHSH and CDR2 LQKENI come from the germline V gene. CDR3 length: 15 amino acids. This CDR3 reads CASSPPPSGSETQYF. The CDR3 DNA reads as TGTGCCAGCTCACCACCGCCCAGCGGGAGCGAGACCCAGTACTTC.

The chain uses TRBV15 and TRBJ1-2; D gene ambiguous. CDR3 length equals 16 residues. Per germline, CDR1 LNHNV and CDR2 YYDKDF (reference sequence). The V gene lost 3 bases and the J gene lost 0 bases, with 14 bases spanning the gap. The chain's CDR3 is CATSREDGYANYGYTF. Written as DNA, the CDR3 is TGTGCCACCAGCAGGGAAGACGGCTACGCTAACTATGGCTACACCTTC.

V and J are TRBV27 and TRBJ2-7; D may be TRBD1 or TRBD2 (5 bases each). Trimming took off 5 bases at V and 1 base at J, with 15 bases between the two ends. CDR1 and CDR2 (germline): MNHEY, SMNVEV (reference sequence). CDR3 length: 15 residues. The CDR3 DNA reads as TGTGCCAGCAGTCTAGCCGGGGCGATTTCCTACGAGCAGTACTTC. This translates into CASSLAGAISYEQYF.

This clonotype has ten or more counts. The chain carries TRBV12-3 or TRBV12-4 and TRBJ1-1; D not resolved. Trimming took 3 bases from V and 9 from J, leaving 8 bases between them. This CDR3 region has 11 residues. The CDR3 DNA reads TGTGCCAGCAGTTTCGGCAGGCAAGCTTTCTTT. Its protein product is CASSFGRQAFF.